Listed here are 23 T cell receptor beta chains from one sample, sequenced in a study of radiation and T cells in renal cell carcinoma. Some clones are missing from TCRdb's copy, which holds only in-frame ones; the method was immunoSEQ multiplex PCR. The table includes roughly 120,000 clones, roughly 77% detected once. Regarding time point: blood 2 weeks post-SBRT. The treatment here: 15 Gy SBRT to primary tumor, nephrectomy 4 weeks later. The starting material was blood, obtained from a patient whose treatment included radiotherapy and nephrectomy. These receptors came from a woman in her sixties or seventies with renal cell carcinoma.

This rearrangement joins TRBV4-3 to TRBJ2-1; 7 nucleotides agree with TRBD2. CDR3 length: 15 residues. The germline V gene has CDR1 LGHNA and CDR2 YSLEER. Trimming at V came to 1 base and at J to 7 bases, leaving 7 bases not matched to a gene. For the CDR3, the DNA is TGCGCCAGCAGCCAAGTGGCTAGCGGTACTAATGAGCAGTTCTTC. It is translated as CASSQVASGTNEQFF.

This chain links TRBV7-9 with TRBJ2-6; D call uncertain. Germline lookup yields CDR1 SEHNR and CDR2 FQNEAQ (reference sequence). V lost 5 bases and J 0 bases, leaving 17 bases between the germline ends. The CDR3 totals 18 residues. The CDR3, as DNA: TGTGCCAGCAGCCAGATATTAGACTTAGGCTCTGGGGCCAACGTCCTGACTTTC. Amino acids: CASSQILDLGSGANVLTF.

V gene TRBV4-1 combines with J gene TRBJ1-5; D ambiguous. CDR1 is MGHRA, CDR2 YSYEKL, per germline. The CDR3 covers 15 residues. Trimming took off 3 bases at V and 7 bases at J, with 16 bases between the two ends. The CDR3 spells CASSQSVRTGQPQHF. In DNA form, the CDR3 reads TGCGCCAGCAGCCAGAGTGTCAGGACGGGGCAGCCCCAGCATTTT.

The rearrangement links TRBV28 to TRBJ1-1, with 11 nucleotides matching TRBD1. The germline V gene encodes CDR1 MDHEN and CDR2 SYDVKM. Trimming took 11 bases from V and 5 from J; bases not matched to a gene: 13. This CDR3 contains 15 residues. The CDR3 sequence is CAVTGTGGEYTEAFF. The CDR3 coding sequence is TGTGCCGTAACCGGGACAGGGGGAGAATATACTGAAGCTTTCTTT.

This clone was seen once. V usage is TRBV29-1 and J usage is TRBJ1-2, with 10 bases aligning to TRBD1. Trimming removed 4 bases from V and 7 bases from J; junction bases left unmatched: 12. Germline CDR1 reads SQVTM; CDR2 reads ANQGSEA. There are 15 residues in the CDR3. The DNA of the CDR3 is TGCAGCGTTGTCCGGGACAGGGGTTCACTTGGTGGCTACACCTTC. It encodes CSVVRDRGSLGGYTF.

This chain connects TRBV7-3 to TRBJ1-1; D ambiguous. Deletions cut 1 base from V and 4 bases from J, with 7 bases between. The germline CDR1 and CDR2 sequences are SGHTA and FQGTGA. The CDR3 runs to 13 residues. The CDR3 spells CASSLKGGTEAFF. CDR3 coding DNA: TGTGCCAGCAGCTTAAAGGGAGGCACTGAAGCTTTCTTT.

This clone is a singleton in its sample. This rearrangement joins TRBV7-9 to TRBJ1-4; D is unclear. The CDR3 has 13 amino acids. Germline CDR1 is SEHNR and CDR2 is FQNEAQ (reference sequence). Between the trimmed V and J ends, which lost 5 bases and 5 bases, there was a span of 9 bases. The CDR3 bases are TGTGCCAGCAGCCCGAGTCAGAATGAAAAACTGTTTTTT. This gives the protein CASSPSQNEKLFF. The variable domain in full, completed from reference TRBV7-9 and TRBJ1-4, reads DTGVSQNPRHKITKRGQNVTFRCDPISEHNRLYWYRQTLGQGPEFLTYFQNEAQLEKSRLLSDRFSAERPKGSFSTLEIQRTEQGDSAMYLCASSPSQNEKLFFGSGTQLSVL.

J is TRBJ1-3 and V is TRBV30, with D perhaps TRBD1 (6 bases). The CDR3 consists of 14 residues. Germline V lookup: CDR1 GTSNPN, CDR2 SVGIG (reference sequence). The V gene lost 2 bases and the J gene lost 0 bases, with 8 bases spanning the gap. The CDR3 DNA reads TGTGCCTGGAGTATCAGGGGCTCTGGAAACACCATATATTTT. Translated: CAWSIRGSGNTIYF.

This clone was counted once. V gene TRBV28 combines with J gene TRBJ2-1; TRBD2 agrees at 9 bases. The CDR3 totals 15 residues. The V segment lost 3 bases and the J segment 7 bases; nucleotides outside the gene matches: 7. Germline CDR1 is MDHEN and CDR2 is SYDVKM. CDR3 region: CASSLGGGAWNEQFF. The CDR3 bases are TGTGCCAGCAGTTTGGGCGGGGGGGCATGGAATGAGCAGTTCTTC.

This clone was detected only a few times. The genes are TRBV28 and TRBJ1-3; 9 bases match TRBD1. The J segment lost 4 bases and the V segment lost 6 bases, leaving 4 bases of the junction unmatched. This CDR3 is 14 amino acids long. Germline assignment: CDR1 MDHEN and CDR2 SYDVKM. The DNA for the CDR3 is TGTGCCAGCAGACCGACAGGGGGGGGAAACACCATATATTTT. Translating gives CASRPTGGGNTIYF. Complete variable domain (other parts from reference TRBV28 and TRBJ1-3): DVKVTQSSRYLVKRTGEKVFLECVQDMDHENMFWYRQDPGLGLRLIYFSYDVKMKEKGDIPEGYSVSREKKERFSLILESASTNQTSMYLCASRPTGGGNTIYFGEGSWLTVV.

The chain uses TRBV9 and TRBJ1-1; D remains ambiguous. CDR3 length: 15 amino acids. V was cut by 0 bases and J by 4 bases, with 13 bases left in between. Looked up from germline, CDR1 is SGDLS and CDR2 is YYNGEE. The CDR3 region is CASSVVEQSGTEAFF. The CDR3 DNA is TGTGCCAGCAGCGTAGTAGAACAGTCGGGCACTGAAGCTTTCTTT.

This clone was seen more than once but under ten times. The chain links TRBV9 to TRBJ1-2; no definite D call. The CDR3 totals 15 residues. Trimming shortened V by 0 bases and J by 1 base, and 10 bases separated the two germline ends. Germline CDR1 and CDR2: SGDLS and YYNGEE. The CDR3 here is CASSVAAALNYGYTF. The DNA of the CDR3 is TGTGCCAGCAGCGTAGCCGCAGCCCTTAACTATGGCTACACCTTC.

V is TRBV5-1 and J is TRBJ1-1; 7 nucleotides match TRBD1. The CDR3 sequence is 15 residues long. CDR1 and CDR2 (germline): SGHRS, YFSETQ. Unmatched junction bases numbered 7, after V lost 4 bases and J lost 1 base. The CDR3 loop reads CASSRSGTANTEAFF. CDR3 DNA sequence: TGCGCCAGCAGCCGCTCAGGGACAGCGAACACTGAAGCTTTCTTT. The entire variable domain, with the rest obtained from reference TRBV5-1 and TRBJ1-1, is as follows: KAGVTQTPRYLIKTRGQQVTLSCSPISGHRSVSWYQQTPGQGLQFLFEYFSETQRNKGNFPGRFSGRQFSNSRSEMNVSTLELGDSALYLCASSRSGTANTEAFFGQGTRLTVV.

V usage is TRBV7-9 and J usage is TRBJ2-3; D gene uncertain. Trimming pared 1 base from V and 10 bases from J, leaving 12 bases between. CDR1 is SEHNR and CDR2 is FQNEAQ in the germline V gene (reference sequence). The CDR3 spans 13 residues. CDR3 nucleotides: TGTGCCAGCAGCTTAGGGTCGGCTAGTGCGCAGTATTTT. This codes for CASSLGSASAQYF.

The CDR3 DNA is TGCGCCAGCAGCCGCCTACCTCAGACACTGAACACTGAAGCTTTCTTT. This codes for CASSRLPQTLNTEAFF. This chain links TRBV5-1 with TRBJ1-1; D gene uncertain. Germline V CDR1 and CDR2: SGHRS, YFSETQ. This CDR3 contains 16 residues. The V end was cut by 4 bases, the J end by 0 bases, with 16 bases between.

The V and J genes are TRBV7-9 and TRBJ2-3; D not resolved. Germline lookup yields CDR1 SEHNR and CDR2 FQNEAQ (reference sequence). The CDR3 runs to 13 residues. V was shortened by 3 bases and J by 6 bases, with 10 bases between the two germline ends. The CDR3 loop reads CASSFGEEDTQYF. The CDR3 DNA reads TGTGCCAGCAGCTTTGGCGAGGAGGATACGCAGTATTTT. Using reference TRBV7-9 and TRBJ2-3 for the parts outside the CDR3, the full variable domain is DTGVSQNPRHKITKRGQNVTFRCDPISEHNRLYWYRQTLGQGPEFLTYFQNEAQLEKSRLLSDRFSAERPKGSFSTLEIQRTEQGDSAMYLCASSFGEEDTQYFGPGTRLTVL.

CDR3 sequence reads: CSVSSGLGDTQYF. The DNA for the CDR3 is TGCAGCGTGAGTAGCGGGTTAGGAGATACGCAGTATTTT. J is TRBJ2-3 and V is TRBV29-1, with 7 positions matching TRBD2. The ends lost 6 bases at V and 5 bases at J; junction bases unmatched: 8. The CDR3 is made up of 13 amino acids. Germline-derived CDR1 and CDR2 are SQVTM and ANQGSEA.

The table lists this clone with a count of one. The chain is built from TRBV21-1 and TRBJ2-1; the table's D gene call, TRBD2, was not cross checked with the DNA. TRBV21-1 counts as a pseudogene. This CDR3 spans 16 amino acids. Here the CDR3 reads CASSLARASGRNEQFF. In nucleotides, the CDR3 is TGTGCCAGCAGCCTTGCGAGGGCTAGCGGGAGGAATGAGCAGTTCTTC.

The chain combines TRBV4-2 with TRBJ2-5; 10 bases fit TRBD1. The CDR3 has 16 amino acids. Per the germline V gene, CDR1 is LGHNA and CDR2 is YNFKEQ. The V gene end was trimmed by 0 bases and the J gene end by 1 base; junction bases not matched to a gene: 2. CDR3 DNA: TGTGCCAGCAGCCAAGACGGGACAGGGGCCCAAGAGACCCAGTACTTC. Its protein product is CASSQDGTGAQETQYF.

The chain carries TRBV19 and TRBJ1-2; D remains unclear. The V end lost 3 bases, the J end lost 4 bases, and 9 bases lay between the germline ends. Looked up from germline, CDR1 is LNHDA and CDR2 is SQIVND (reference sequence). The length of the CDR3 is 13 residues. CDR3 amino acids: CASSIGRIYGYTF. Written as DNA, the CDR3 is TGTGCCAGTAGTATCGGAAGAATCTATGGCTACACCTTC. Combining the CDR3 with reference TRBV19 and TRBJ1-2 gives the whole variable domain DGGITQSPKYLFRKEGQNVTLSCEQNLNHDAMYWYRQDPGQGLRLIYYSQIVNDFQKGDIAEGYSVSREKKESFPLTVTSAQKNPTAFYLCASSIGRIYGYTFGSGTRLTVV.

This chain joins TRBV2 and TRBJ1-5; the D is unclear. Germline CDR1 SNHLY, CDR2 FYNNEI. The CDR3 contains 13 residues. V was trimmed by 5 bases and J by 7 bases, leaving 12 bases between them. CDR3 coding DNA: TGTGCCAGCAGTCGGGCGGTAGAACAGCCCCAGCATTTT. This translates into CASSRAVEQPQHF.

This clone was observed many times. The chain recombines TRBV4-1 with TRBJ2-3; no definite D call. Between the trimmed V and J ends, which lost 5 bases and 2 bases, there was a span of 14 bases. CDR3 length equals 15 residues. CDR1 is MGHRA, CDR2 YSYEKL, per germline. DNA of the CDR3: TGCGCCAGCAGCTTAGTCGCCGGATACACAGATACGCAGTATTTT. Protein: CASSLVAGYTDTQYF.

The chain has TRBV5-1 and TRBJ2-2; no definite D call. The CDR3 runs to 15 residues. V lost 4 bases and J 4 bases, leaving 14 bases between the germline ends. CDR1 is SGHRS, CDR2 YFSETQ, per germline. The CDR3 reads CASSPSRPPTGELFF. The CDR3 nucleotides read TGCGCCAGCAGCCCCTCACGACCTCCCACCGGGGAGCTGTTTTTT.